These 21 T cell receptor beta chains were all obtained from the same sample, sequenced in a study of cytomegalovirus exposure and HLA in healthy donors. Both 60 Vbeta primers and 13 Jbeta primers went into the PCR. Clones were read by immunoSEQ multiplex PCR, and TCRdb kept only the in-frame ones, dropping some. The sample includes some 120,000 clones, 85% of them seen just once. Sequenced input: PBMCs. The origin of the receptors is a woman between 25 and 40 years old in good health and CMV-seropositive.

V gene TRBV5-1 combines with J gene TRBJ2-5; TRBD1 matches 8 bases. CDR1 is SGHRS, CDR2 YFSETQ, per germline. Trimming took 4 bases from V and 1 from J; bases not matched to a gene: 3. CDR3 size: 14 residues. The CDR3, as DNA: TGCGCCAGCAGCGTGGACAGGGCCCAAGAGACCCAGTACTTC. Its protein product is CASSVDRAQETQYF.

This chain's CDR3 is CASKPLGGAEAFF. As DNA, the CDR3 is TGTGCCAGTAAACCCCTTGGAGGGGCGGAAGCTTTCTTT. V is TRBV11-2 and J is TRBJ1-1, with D possibly being TRBD1 (5 bases). Trimming took 9 bases from V and 8 from J, leaving 19 bases between them. The length of the CDR3 is 13 residues. In germline, CDR1 is SGHAT, CDR2 FQNNGV.

This chain uses TRBV6-1 with TRBJ1-3; D is uncertain. V lost 2 bases to trimming and J lost 2 bases, with 7 bases between them. The CDR3 has 14 amino acids. The germline CDR1 and CDR2 sequences are MNHNS and SASEGT. This CDR3 reads CASSEREAGNTIYF. In nucleotides, the CDR3 is TGTGCCAGCAGTGAAAGGGAGGCTGGAAACACCATATATTTT.

There are a few counts of this clone. The chain has TRBV5-8 and TRBJ2-1, with TRBD1 identical over 8 bases. The CDR3 runs 17 residues. From germline, CDR1 is SGHTS and CDR2 YDEGEE. V gave up 0 bases and J gave up 4 bases; unmatched junction bases: 9. The CDR3 region has the DNA TGTGCCAGCAGCTTGGGGTGGAGTGGACAGGGATACAATGAGCAGTTCTTC. The encoded protein is CASSLGWSGQGYNEQFF.

This chain uses TRBV7-9 with TRBJ2-7; weak D call: TRBD2 (5 bases). Trimming left V 2 bases short and J 5 bases short, with 10 bases between. CDR1 is SEHNR, CDR2 FQNEAQ, per germline (reference sequence). The CDR3 consists of 13 residues. CDR3 DNA: TGTGCCAGCAGCTTAAACACCGGGGACGAGCAGTACTTC. Amino acid sequence: CASSLNTGDEQYF.

Only a few counts were recorded for this clone. The V gene is TRBV29-1, the J gene TRBJ1-4; tentative D call: TRBD1 (5 bases). Between the trimmed V and J ends, which lost 4 bases and 6 bases, there was a span of 9 bases. Germline V lookup: CDR1 SQVTM, CDR2 ANQGSEA. The CDR3 runs 12 residues. CDR3 sequence (DNA): TGCAGCGTTGTAGGGGCCGATGAAAAACTGTTTTTT. Encoded protein: CSVVGADEKLFF.

This clone showed up just once. The gene calls are TRBV30 and TRBJ1-2; unclear D gene. The V and J ends lost 3 bases and 1 base respectively, with 6 bases between them. The CDR3 has 12 amino acids. Germline V lookup: CDR1 GTSNPN, CDR2 SVGIG (reference sequence). The CDR3 is CAWSQFNYGYTF. CDR3 DNA: TGTGCCTGGAGCCAATTTAACTATGGCTACACCTTC.

The V call is TRBV9, the J call TRBJ2-7; 9 positions agree with TRBD1. The CDR3 runs to 16 residues. Germline trimming cut 4 bases from V and 6 bases from J; bases unmatched to any gene: 14. Germline V gene lookup returns CDR1 SGDLS and CDR2 YYNGEE. CDR3 sequence: CASSPGPQGAKGEQYF. CDR3 DNA sequence: TGTGCCAGCAGCCCCGGCCCACAGGGGGCCAAAGGCGAGCAGTACTTC.

The chain employs TRBV20-1 and TRBJ1-2, with D uncertain. From germline, CDR1 is DFQATT and CDR2 SNEGSKA (reference sequence). CDR3 length: 11 amino acids. The CDR3 DNA reads TGCGCCGTATCGAGAGGCTATGGCTACACCTTC. It is translated as CAVSRGYGYTF.

This sequence joins TRBV4-1 and TRBJ1-2; D gene unclear. The V gene lost 0 bases and the J gene lost 2 bases, with 7 bases spanning the gap. This CDR3 comprises 14 residues. Germline V gene data show CDR1 as MGHRA and CDR2 as YSYEKL. The CDR3 spells CASSQDGRNYGYTF. The CDR3 nucleotides are TGCGCCAGCAGCCAAGATGGCAGAAACTATGGCTACACCTTC.

V usage is TRBV10-3 and J usage is TRBJ2-7, with TRBD2 as a possible D gene (6 bases). CDR1 ENHRY and CDR2 SYGVKD come from the germline V gene. The V gene lost 0 bases and the J gene lost 5 bases, with 17 bases spanning the gap. The CDR3 sequence is 16 residues long. In DNA form, the CDR3 reads TGTGCCATCAGTGAGTCGAGGGTGTCGGGAGCAAACGAGCAGTACTTC. Its protein is CAISESRVSGANEQYF.

This rearrangement joins TRBV28 to TRBJ1-2; 10 bases are shared with TRBD1. Per the germline V gene, CDR1 is MDHEN and CDR2 is SYDVKM. This CDR3 region has 16 residues. V was pared by 5 bases and J by 5 bases, with 11 bases of the junction left unmatched. The CDR3: CASSAPPGQGTYGYTF. CDR3 bases: TGTGCCAGCAGTGCCCCTCCGGGACAGGGGACGTATGGCTACACCTTC.

The chain carries TRBV27 and TRBJ1-6; tentative D call: TRBD1 (5 bases). CDR1 and CDR2 from the germline V gene are MNHEY and SMNVEV (reference sequence). This CDR3 comprises 15 residues. Trimming cost V 0 bases and J 9 bases, with 12 bases left between them. In nucleotides, the CDR3 is TGTGCCAGCAGTTTATCGGTGGAGGGGCTTTCACCCCTCCACTTT. Translating gives CASSLSVEGLSPLHF.

The CDR3 region is CASSLRLAGLDEQFF. In DNA form, the CDR3 reads TGTGCCAGCAGCTTACGACTAGCGGGACTGGATGAGCAGTTCTTC. V and J are TRBV11-2 and TRBJ2-1; 11 bases are shared with TRBD2. CDR1 SGHAT and CDR2 FQNNGV come from the germline V gene. The CDR3 is 15 residues long. V lost 2 bases and J lost 8; bases outside the gene matches: 5.

V is TRBV9 and J is TRBJ2-2; 9 nucleotides line up with TRBD2. V gave up 4 bases and J gave up 6 bases; unmatched junction bases: 4. Germline V gene lookup returns CDR1 SGDLS and CDR2 YYNGEE. The CDR3 contains 14 residues. In nucleotides, the CDR3 is TGTGCCAGCAGCTCCGGGACTAGCCCCGGGGAGCTGTTTTTT. Residues: CASSSGTSPGELFF. The variable domain in full, with the rest retrieved from reference TRBV9 and TRBJ2-2, is DSGVTQTPKHLITATGQRVTLRCSPRSGDLSVYWYQQSLDQGLQFLIQYYNGEERAKGNILERFSAQQFPDLHSELNLSSLELGDSALYFCASSSGTSPGELFFGEGSRLTVL.

V gene TRBV5-1 combines with J gene TRBJ1-2; 10 bases line up with TRBD1. Trimming at V came to 4 bases and at J to 6 bases, leaving 9 bases not matched to a gene. Germline CDR1 is SGHRS and CDR2 is YFSETQ. This CDR3 region has 15 residues. CDR3 DNA sequence: TGCGCCAGCAGCCCGACGGGACAGGGGCCGGATGGCTACACCTTC. It codes for CASSPTGQGPDGYTF.

This clone was counted a single time. The chain has TRBV28 and TRBJ1-5; D is perhaps TRBD1 (5 bases). The germline V and J ends were trimmed by 7 bases and 0 bases, with 13 bases remaining between them. The CDR3 length is 15 residues. Looked up from germline, CDR1 is MDHEN and CDR2 is SYDVKM. The DNA of the CDR3 is TGTGCCAGCATCCAGGGTACGAATAGCAATCAGCCCCAGCATTTT. Its translation: CASIQGTNSNQPQHF.

The rearrangement joins TRBV7-9 to TRBJ2-2, with no clear D. CDR3 length: 13 amino acids. Trimming removed 1 base from V and 9 bases from J, with 9 bases in between. Germline V gives CDR1 SEHNR, CDR2 FQNEAQ (reference sequence). CDR3 in amino acids: CASSLGGVRELFF. CDR3 in DNA: TGTGCCAGCAGCTTAGGAGGAGTCCGGGAGCTGTTTTTT.

This clone was seen just once. In nucleotides, the CDR3 is TGTGCCATCAGTGCGGTGACAGGTTACAATGAGCAGTTCTTC. Its translation is CAISAVTGYNEQFF. The rearrangement joins TRBV10-3 to TRBJ2-1; D possibly corresponds to TRBD1 (6 bases). V was trimmed by 4 bases and J by 4 bases, leaving 11 bases between them. The CDR3 runs 14 residues. Germline CDR1 ENHRY, CDR2 SYGVKD.

This chain uses TRBV28 with TRBJ1-2; a weak D match, TRBD1 (6 bases). The CDR3 totals 15 residues. CDR1 is MDHEN and CDR2 is SYDVKM in the germline V gene. V lost 6 bases, J lost 12 bases, and 26 bases lay in between. The CDR3 region is CASRADPGTSPFNTF. The DNA for the CDR3 is TGTGCCAGCAGGGCTGACCCCGGGACATCTCCTTTCAACACCTTC.

In this sample, this clone turned up a few times. This sequence joins TRBV7-9 and TRBJ2-2; D gene unclear. This CDR3 comprises 11 residues. The V end was cut by 7 bases, the J end by 4 bases, with 4 bases between. Germline CDR1 SEHNR, CDR2 FQNEAQ (reference sequence). CDR3 nucleotides: TGTGCCAGCAAGAGCACCGGGGAGCTGTTTTTT. Translation gives CASKSTGELFF.